The 22 T cell receptor beta chains below were found in one sample sequenced in a study of blood T cell repertoires in COVID-19. The protocol was immunoSEQ multiplex PCR, while the TCRdb copy is restricted to in-frame clones and leaves out a portion. Of about 70,000 clones listed, about 86% were seen once; the top ten hold around 10%. The sequenced material came from peripheral blood. All receptors come from a human donor in a cohort sampled during active COVID-19.

V usage is TRBV9 and J usage is TRBJ2-1, with TRBD2 matching 13 bases. The CDR3 totals 14 residues. The V segment lost 0 bases and the J segment 14 bases; nucleotides outside the gene matches: 5. Germline CDR1 SGDLS, CDR2 YYNGEE. CDR3 coding DNA: TGTGCCAGCAGCGTAGGGGGGACTAGCGGGGAGAAGTTCTTC. This sequence encodes CASSVGGTSGEKFF.

The J gene is TRBJ2-4, the V gene TRBV12-3 or TRBV12-4; D perhaps matches TRBD1 (6 bases). This CDR3 region has 11 residues. With 6 bases removed from V and 10 bases from J, the gap between germline ends came to 10 bases. The CDR3 bases are TGTGCCAGCAGCGACGGGACAATTCAGTACTTC. It is translated as CASSDGTIQYF.

This sequence joins TRBV2 and TRBJ2-5; 7 bases align to TRBD2. Germline values: CDR1 SNHLY, CDR2 FYNNEI. V was pared by 5 bases and J by 1 base, with 7 bases of the junction left unmatched. CDR3 length: 15 residues. CDR3 nucleotides: TGTGCCAGCAGTCCCGGGTCTAGCGGCCAAGAGACCCAGTACTTC. This gives the protein CASSPGSSGQETQYF.

This rearrangement joins TRBV4-3 to TRBJ2-1; D gene unclear. The germline V and J ends were trimmed by 4 bases and 0 bases, with 10 bases remaining between them. This CDR3 has 15 amino acids. CDR1 and CDR2 (germline): LGHNA, YSLEER. The CDR3 DNA reads as TGCGCCAGCAGCCTTTCGGTGATCTCCTACAATGAGCAGTTCTTC. Protein sequence: CASSLSVISYNEQFF.

The chain couples TRBV19 to TRBJ2-1; tentative D call: TRBD1 (6 bases). CDR1 and CDR2 from the germline V gene are LNHDA and SQIVND (reference sequence). The CDR3 is made up of 13 amino acids. Trimming removed 3 bases at V and 9 bases at J, with 12 bases between. This CDR3 is CASSMAVGGEQFF. The CDR3 DNA reads as TGTGCCAGTAGTATGGCCGTAGGGGGTGAGCAGTTCTTC.

The genes are TRBV2 and TRBJ2-7; possible D gene TRBD2, 5 bases. Germline V gene lookup returns CDR1 SNHLY and CDR2 FYNNEI. The CDR3 contains 13 residues. The ends were cut back, 2 bases at V and 6 bases at J, with 11 bases in the middle. CDR3 residues: CASSESLVFEQYF. The CDR3, as DNA: TGTGCCAGCAGTGAATCACTAGTGTTCGAGCAGTACTTC.

This chain connects TRBV5-1 to TRBJ2-7; D might be TRBD2 (6 bases). Per the germline V gene, CDR1 is SGHRS and CDR2 is YFSETQ. The CDR3 totals 15 residues. The germline V and J ends were trimmed by 0 bases and 2 bases, with 12 bases remaining between them. DNA for the CDR3: TGCGCCAGCAGCTTGGACGGGGGTTACGCCTACGAGCAGTACTTC. It is translated as CASSLDGGYAYEQYF.

This chain connects TRBV11-3 to TRBJ2-1, with 13 bases identical to TRBD2. CDR3 length: 17 amino acids. Trimming at V came to 1 base and at J to 9 bases, leaving 9 bases not matched to a gene. The germline gives CDR1 SGHNT, CDR2 YENEEA. The CDR3 bases are TGTGCCAGCAGCTTAGGTTTAACTAGCGGGGGGGTGTCTGAGCAGTTCTTC. Protein sequence: CASSLGLTSGGVSEQFF.

V gene TRBV11-3 combines with J gene TRBJ2-3; maybe TRBD2 (6 bases). The CDR3 has 17 amino acids. Looked up from germline, CDR1 is SGHNT and CDR2 is YENEEA. V gave up 4 bases and J gave up 6 bases, with 23 bases separating them. CDR3 DNA sequence: TGTGCCAGCAGCTCCTCCGGGCCGGGGGATCGTGGGGATACGCAGTATTTT. Translated, it gives CASSSSGPGDRGDTQYF.

This chain joins TRBV7-2 and TRBJ2-1, with 7 bases matching TRBD1. The CDR3 is made up of 15 amino acids. The trim removed 3 bases at V and 7 bases at J, leaving 9 bases unmatched. From germline, CDR1 is SGHTA and CDR2 FQGNSA. The CDR3 loop is CASSLYLQGKNEQFF. The CDR3 nucleotides read TGTGCCAGCAGCTTGTACCTACAGGGGAAAAATGAGCAGTTCTTC.

This chain uses TRBV18 with TRBJ1-5, with 8 bases lining up with TRBD1. J was trimmed by 5 bases and V by 6 bases; bases with no gene match: 3. Germline CDR1 and CDR2: KGHSH and LQKENI. The length of the CDR3 is 13 residues. Written as DNA, the CDR3 is TGTGCCAGCTCCTTACAGGGGGATCAGCCCCAGCATTTT. Its protein product is CASSLQGDQPQHF.

The chain has TRBV6-1 and TRBJ2-1, with D possibly TRBD1 on 6 matching bases. This CDR3 contains 15 residues. The V and J ends lost 5 bases and 2 bases respectively, with 13 bases between them. Looked up from germline, CDR1 is MNHNS and CDR2 is SASEGT. The CDR3 sequence is CASSPTGTPYNEQFF. The CDR3 bases are TGTGCCAGCAGTCCTACAGGGACCCCCTACAATGAGCAGTTCTTC.

This clone was counted once. The V and J genes are TRBV6-1 and TRBJ2-5; 9 bases agree with TRBD1. The CDR3 is 14 amino acids. V lost 2 bases to trimming and J lost 4 bases; unmatched junction nucleotides: 2. The germline V gene encodes CDR1 MNHNS and CDR2 SASEGT. The CDR3 DNA is TGTGCCAGCAGTGAAAACAGGGGGCGAGAGACCCAGTACTTC. Encoded protein: CASSENRGRETQYF.

This chain connects TRBV11-2 to TRBJ2-2, with 7 bases identical to TRBD2. Per germline, CDR1 SGHAT and CDR2 FQNNGV. The CDR3 covers 16 residues. The junction had 10 bases not matched to a gene; V was cut back by 5 bases and J by 4 bases. The CDR3 nucleotides are TGTGCCAGCAGCCCTGGGAGGGGAGGACGCACCGGGGAGCTGTTTTTT. The encoded protein is CASSPGRGGRTGELFF.

The rearrangement joins TRBV5-1 to TRBJ1-2, with TRBD1 matching over 7 bases. The V gene's germline CDR1 is SGHRS and CDR2 YFSETQ. V lost 0 bases and J lost 4; bases outside the gene matches: 6. The CDR3 runs 15 residues. CDR3 region: CASSLAYDRAYGYTF. Here the CDR3 DNA reads TGCGCCAGCAGCTTGGCATACGACAGGGCCTATGGCTACACCTTC.

In DNA, the CDR3 is TGTGCCAGCAGCTCCAGGGGTTCTGGAAACACCATATATTTT. Residues: CASSSRGSGNTIYF. The chain joins TRBV13 to TRBJ1-3, with D perhaps matching TRBD1 (6 bases). With 4 bases removed from V and 1 base from J, the gap between germline ends came to 8 bases. Germline-derived CDR1 and CDR2 are PRHDT and FYEKMQ (reference sequence). The CDR3 spans 14 residues.

This chain joins TRBV24-1 and TRBJ1-5; D gene uncertain. The V gene lost 4 bases and the J gene lost 2 bases, with 5 bases spanning the gap. The CDR3 has 13 amino acids. The germline CDR1 and CDR2 sequences are KGHDR and SFDVKD. The CDR3 sequence is CATSEAGNQPQHF. CDR3 bases: TGTGCCACCAGTGAGGCAGGCAATCAGCCCCAGCATTTT.

This rearrangement joins TRBV4-1 to TRBJ2-3, with TRBD2 matching 11 bases. CDR3 length equals 16 residues. V shed 4 bases, J shed 1 base, and the junction held 4 bases outside the gene matches. CDR1 and CDR2 (germline): MGHRA, YSYEKL. This chain's CDR3 is CASSPLTSGGTDTQYF. The CDR3 nucleotides read TGCGCCAGCAGCCCCCTGACTAGCGGGGGCACAGATACGCAGTATTTT.

V gene TRBV11-2 combines with J gene TRBJ2-5; D perhaps matches TRBD2 (7 bases). The CDR3 is made up of 16 amino acids. Trimming pared 0 bases from V and 4 bases from J, leaving 15 bases between. Germline CDR1 is SGHAT and CDR2 is FQNNGV. DNA of the CDR3: TGTGCCAGCAGCTTAGACGGAGCAGGGGAGGGAGAGACCCAGTACTTC. Protein: CASSLDGAGEGETQYF.

This chain links TRBV5-1 with TRBJ1-4; D is unresolved. The germline CDR1 and CDR2 sequences are SGHRS and YFSETQ. V was clipped by 0 bases and J by 3 bases, with 9 bases between them. This CDR3 has 15 amino acids. The CDR3 spells CASSLVPSPNEKLFF. The CDR3 DNA reads TGCGCCAGCAGCTTGGTTCCATCCCCTAATGAAAAACTGTTTTTT.

The chain links TRBV9 to TRBJ2-4; possibly TRBD2 for D (6 bases). V was shortened by 2 bases and J by 4 bases, with 10 bases between the two germline ends. The CDR3 sequence is 14 residues long. Germline V gene lookup returns CDR1 SGDLS and CDR2 YYNGEE. The CDR3 protein is CASSVSGTKNIQYF. The CDR3 coding sequence is TGTGCCAGCAGCGTTTCCGGGACTAAAAACATTCAGTACTTC.

V gene TRBV7-9 combines with J gene TRBJ2-7; weak D call: TRBD2 (5 bases). Germline lookup yields CDR1 SEHNR and CDR2 FQNEAQ (reference sequence). The ends were cut back, 1 base at V and 2 bases at J, with 9 bases in the middle. The CDR3 length is 14 residues. The CDR3 loop is CASSLGGIPYEQYF. The CDR3 DNA follows: TGTGCCAGCAGCTTAGGAGGGATCCCCTACGAGCAGTACTTC.